This T cell receptor beta chain was captured in a study of cytomegalovirus exposure and HLA in healthy donors. Study outcomes and limitations: CMV antigen specificity was confirmed in vitro for a few CMV-associated chains. The study put 150 to 200 TCR beta chains on its list as cytomegalovirus-associated.

This CDR3 region has 13 residues. Trimming pared 0 bases from V and 6 bases from J, leaving 8 bases between. The germline V gene has CDR1 KGHSH and CDR2 LQKENI. For this clone: What it binds is not known.

Primers for the PCR totalled 60 Vbeta and 13 Jbeta. The authors' processing: An analysis performed later counted about 80 million unique TCR beta chains (roughly 11 million of them shared). This table comes from immunoSEQ multiplex PCR, and its TCRdb copy is limited to in-frame clones, with some not included. V, J and clone size are taken as reported in that table, and D and trimming were inferred from the DNA itself. The sample holds around 160,000 clones, 60% to 80% seen once. Material: PBMCs. This TCR derives from a man aged 50 or older in good health and CMV-seropositive. The rearrangement links TRBV18 to TRBJ1-1; D not resolved. Here the CDR3 DNA reads TGTGCCAGCTCACCACCCCCCGGGGCTGAAGCTTTCTTT. Translating gives CASSPPPGAEAFF.